The entry below gives a single T cell receptor (beta chain) sequence along with its context. Antigen specificity is unknown. This CDR3 is built from 16 residues. Germline loops: CDR1 SGHKS, CDR2 YYEKEE (reference sequence). Trimming took 0 bases from V and 4 from J, leaving 16 bases between them. These data belong to a study of T cells in Graves' hyperthyroidism and ophthalmopathy. Newly diagnosed patients aged 18 to 65 had hyperthyroidism of under 2 months' duration. Investigators excluded patients with uncontrolled infection, other autoimmune disease, pregnancy or lactation. First hyperthyroidism diagnosis is when the blood sample was obtained, before any ophthalmopathy symptoms. Using RNA transcripts as the source, TCR beta CDR3 regions were amplified. The HTBI primer set served for first-round RT-PCR of the TCR CDR3. MiXCR was run by TCRdb on the multiplex PCR reads, yielding one entry per CDR3 protein. Here the sample spans 730,000 or so distinct CDR3 sequences, around a sixth being singletons.

Findings of the study overall: The model foresaw ophthalmopathy a median roughly 6 months prior to onset.

The sequenced sample was blood. The chain links TRBV5-5 to TRBJ2-5; D gene uncertain. This receptor was obtained from a woman aged 45-65 years with Graves' hyperthyroidism that later progressed to Graves' ophthalmopathy. This CDR3 reads CASSLESDRQPETQYF. CDR3 bases: TGTGCCAGCAGCTTGGAAAGTGATCGCCAACCAGAGACCCAGTACTTC. The full variable domain, rest sourced from reference TRBV5-5 and TRBJ2-5, is DAGVTQSPTHLIKTRGQQVTLRCSPISGHKSVSWYQQVLGQGPQFIFQYYEKEERGRGNFPDRFSARQFPNYSSELNVNALLLGDSALYLCASSLESDRQPETQYFGPGTRLLVL.